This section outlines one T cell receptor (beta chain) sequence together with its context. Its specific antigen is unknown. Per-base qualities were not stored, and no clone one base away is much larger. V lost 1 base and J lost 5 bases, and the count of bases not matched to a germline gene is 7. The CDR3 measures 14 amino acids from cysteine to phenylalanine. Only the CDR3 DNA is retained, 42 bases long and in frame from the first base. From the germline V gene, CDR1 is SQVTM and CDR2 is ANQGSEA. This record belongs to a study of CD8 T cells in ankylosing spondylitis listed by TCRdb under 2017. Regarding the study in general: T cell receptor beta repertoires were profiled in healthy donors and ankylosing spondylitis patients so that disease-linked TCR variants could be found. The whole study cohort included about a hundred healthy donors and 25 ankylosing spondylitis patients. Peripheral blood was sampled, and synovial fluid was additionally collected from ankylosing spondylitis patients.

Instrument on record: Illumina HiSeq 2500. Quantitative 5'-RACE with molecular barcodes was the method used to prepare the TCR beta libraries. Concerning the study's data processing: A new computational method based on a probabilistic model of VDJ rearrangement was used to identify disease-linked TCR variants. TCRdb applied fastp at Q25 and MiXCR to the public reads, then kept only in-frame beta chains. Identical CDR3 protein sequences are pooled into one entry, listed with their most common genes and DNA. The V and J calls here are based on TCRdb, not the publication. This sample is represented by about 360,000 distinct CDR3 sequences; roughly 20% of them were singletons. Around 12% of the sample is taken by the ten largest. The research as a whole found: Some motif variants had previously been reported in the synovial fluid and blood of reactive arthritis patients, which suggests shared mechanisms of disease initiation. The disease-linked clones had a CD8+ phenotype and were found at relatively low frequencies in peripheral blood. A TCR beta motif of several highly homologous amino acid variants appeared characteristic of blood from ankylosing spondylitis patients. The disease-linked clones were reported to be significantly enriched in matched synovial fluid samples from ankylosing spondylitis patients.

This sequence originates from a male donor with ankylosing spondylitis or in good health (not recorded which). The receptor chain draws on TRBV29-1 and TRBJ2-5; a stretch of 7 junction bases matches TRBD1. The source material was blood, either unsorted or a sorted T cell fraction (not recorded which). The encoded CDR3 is CSVEATYRGETQYF. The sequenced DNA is TGCAGCGTTGAAGCTACGTACAGGGGCGAGACCCAGTACTTC.